This T cell receptor (beta chain) was sequenced during a study of glioma-infiltrating T cells. Using RNA template, CDR3s of TCR alpha and beta were amplified with iRepertoire arm-PCR. TCRdb reprocessed the multiplex PCR reads with MiXCR, giving one entry per CDR3 protein. Of around 390,000 distinct CDR3 sequences in the sample, 41% were seen once. Trimming pared 5 bases from V and 0 bases from J, leaving 20 bases between. This CDR3 is 17 amino acids long. Germline values: CDR1 MDHEN, CDR2 SYDVKM. V is TRBV28 and J is TRBJ2-7; D possibly matches TRBD1 or TRBD2 (5 bases each). The specimen was glioma tissue, nonneoplastic brain tissue, or PBMCs (not recorded which). The TCR comes from a human donor with low-grade glioma or glioblastoma, undergoing nonglioma brain surgery, or in good health (not recorded which). This CDR3 reads CASSERPGRLLSYEQYF. Written as DNA, the CDR3 is TGTGCCAGCAGTGAACGTCCGGGACGGCTTCTCTCCTACGAGCAGTACTTC.